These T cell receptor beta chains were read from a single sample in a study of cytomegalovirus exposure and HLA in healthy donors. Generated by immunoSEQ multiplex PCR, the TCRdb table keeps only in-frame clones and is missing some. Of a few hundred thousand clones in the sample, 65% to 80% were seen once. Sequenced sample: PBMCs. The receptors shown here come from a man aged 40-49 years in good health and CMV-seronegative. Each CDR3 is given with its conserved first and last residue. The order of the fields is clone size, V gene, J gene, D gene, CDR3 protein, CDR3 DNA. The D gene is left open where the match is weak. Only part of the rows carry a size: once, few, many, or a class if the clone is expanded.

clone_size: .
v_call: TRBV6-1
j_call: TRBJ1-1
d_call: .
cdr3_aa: CASSEWSQTNTEAFF
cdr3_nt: TGTGCCAGCAGTGAATGGTCACAGACAAACACTGAAGCTTTCTTT

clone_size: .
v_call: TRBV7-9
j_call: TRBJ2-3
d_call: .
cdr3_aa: CASTESGSVADTQYF
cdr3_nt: TGTGCCAGCACCGAAAGCGGTTCAGTGGCAGATACGCAGTATTTT

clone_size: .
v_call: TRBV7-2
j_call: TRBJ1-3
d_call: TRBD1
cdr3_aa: CASKLSGQGISGNTIYF
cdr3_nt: TGTGCCAGCAAACTATCGGGACAGGGGATCTCTGGAAACACCATATATTTT

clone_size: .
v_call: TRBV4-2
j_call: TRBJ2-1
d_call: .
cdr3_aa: CASSQELDEQFF
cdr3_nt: TGTGCCAGCAGCCAAGAGTTAGATGAGCAGTTCTTC

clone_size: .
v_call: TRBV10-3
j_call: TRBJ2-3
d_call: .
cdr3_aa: CAISQYTDTQYF
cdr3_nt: TGTGCCATCAGCCAGTATACAGATACGCAGTATTTT

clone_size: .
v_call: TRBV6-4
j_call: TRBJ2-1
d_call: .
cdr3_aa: CASSLNRGNEQFF
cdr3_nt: TGTGCCAGCAGTCTCAATAGGGGTAATGAGCAGTTCTTC

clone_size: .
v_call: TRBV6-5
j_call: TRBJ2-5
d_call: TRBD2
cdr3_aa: CASSSGGRFQETQYF
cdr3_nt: TGTGCCAGCAGTTCGGGGGGGCGGTTTCAAGAGACCCAGTACTTC

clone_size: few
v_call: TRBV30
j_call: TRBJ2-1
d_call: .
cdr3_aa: CAWNVKGEQFF
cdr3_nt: TGTGCCTGGAATGTGAAGGGGGAGCAGTTCTTC

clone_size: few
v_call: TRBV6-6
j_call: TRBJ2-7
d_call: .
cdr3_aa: CASSSTTGAYEQYF
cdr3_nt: TGTGCCAGCAGTTCCACGACAGGTGCCTACGAGCAGTACTTC

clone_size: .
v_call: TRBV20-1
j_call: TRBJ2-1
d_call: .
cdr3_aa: CSAGGYNEQFF
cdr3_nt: TGCAGTGCGGGGGGTTACAATGAGCAGTTCTTC

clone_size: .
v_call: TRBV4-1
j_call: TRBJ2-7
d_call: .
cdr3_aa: CASSHLPGQGPAPWYEQYF
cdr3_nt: TGCGCCAGCAGCCACCTCCCGGGACAAGGGCCCGCGCCCTGGTACGAGCAGTACTTC

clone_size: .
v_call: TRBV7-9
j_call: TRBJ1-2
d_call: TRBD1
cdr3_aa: CSSSPPPGQFPDGYTF
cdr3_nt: TGTTCCAGCAGCCCCCCCCCGGGACAGTTCCCTGATGGCTACACCTTC

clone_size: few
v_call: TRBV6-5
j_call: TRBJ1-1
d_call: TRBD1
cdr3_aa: CASSKTGGQPEAFF
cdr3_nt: TGTGCCAGCAGCAAGACAGGGGGCCAGCCTGAAGCTTTCTTT

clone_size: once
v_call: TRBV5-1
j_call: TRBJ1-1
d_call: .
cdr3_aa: CASSLGLNTEAFF
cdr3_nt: TGCGCCAGCAGCTTGGGGCTTAACACTGAAGCTTTCTTT

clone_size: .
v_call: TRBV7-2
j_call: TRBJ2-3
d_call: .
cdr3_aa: CASSLASQGGYLQQYF
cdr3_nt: TGTGCCAGCAGCTTAGCTTCGCAGGGCGGTTACCTACAGCAGTATTTT

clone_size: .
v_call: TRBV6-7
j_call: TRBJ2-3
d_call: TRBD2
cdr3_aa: CASIPDERGATDTQYF
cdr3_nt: TGTGCCAGCATCCCAGACGAGCGGGGGGCCACAGATACGCAGTATTTT

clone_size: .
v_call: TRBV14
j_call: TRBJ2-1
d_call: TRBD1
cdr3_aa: CASSQTGGQTLSGEQFF
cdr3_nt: TGTGCCAGCAGCCAAACAGGGGGTCAAACTTTGTCGGGTGAGCAGTTCTTC

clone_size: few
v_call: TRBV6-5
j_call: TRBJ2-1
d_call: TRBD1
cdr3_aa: CASSYWDRGGNEQFF
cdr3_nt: TGTGCCAGCAGTTACTGGGACAGGGGTGGCAATGAGCAGTTCTTC

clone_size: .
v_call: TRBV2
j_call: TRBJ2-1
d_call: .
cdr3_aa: CASSEGDYRNEQFF
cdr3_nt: TGTGCCAGCAGTGAGGGAGACTATCGCAATGAGCAGTTCTTC

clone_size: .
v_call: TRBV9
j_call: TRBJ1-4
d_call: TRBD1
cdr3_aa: CASSVGGGGDRTF
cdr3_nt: TGTGCCAGCAGCGTAGGGGGAGGTGGGGACAGGACTTTT

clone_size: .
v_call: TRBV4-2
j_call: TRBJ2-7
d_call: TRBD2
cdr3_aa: CASRDSGTSYEQYF
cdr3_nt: TGTGCCAGCAGAGACAGCGGGACCTCCTACGAGCAGTACTTC

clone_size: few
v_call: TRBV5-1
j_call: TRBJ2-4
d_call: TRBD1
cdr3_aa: CASSLGTGAGIQYF
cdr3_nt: TGCGCCAGCAGCTTGGGGACAGGGGCGGGCATTCAGTACTTC

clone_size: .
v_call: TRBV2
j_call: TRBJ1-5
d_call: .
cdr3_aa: CASSVDRRNQPQHF
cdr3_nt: TGTGCCAGCAGCGTAGACAGGAGGAATCAGCCCCAGCATTTT

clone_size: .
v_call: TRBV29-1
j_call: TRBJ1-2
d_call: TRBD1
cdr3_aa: CSERDSLVNYGYTF
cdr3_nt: TGCAGCGAACGGGACAGCTTAGTTAACTATGGCTACACCTTC

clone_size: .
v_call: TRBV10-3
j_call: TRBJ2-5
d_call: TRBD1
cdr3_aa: CAISESRTGQETQYF
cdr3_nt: TGTGCCATCAGTGAGTCTCGGACAGGGCAAGAGACCCAGTACTTC

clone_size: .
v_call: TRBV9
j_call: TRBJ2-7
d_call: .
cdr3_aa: CASSVGGGDYYEQYF
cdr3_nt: TGTGCCAGCAGCGTTGGGGGGGGCGATTACTACGAGCAGTACTTC

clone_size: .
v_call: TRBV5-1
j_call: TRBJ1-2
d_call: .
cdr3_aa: CASALQGSYGYTF
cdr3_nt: TGCGCCAGCGCCCTCCAGGGTAGCTATGGCTACACCTTC

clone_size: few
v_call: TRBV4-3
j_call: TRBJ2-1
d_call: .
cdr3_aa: CASSQEQSSYNEQFF
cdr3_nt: TGCGCCAGCAGCCAAGAACAGAGCTCCTACAATGAGCAGTTCTTC

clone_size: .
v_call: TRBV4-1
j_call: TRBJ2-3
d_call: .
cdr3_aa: CASSIRSPSTDTQYF
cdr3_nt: TGCGCCAGCAGTATTCGGAGCCCTAGCACAGATACGCAGTATTTT

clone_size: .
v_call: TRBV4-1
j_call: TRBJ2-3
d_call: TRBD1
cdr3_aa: CASRFRQGGTDTQYF
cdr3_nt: TGCGCCAGCAGGTTTCGACAGGGGGGCACAGATACGCAGTATTTT

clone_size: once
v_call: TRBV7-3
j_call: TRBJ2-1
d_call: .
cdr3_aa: CASSLTVGAGNEQFF
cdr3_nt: TGTGCCAGCAGTCTTACGGTGGGGGCCGGCAATGAGCAGTTCTTC

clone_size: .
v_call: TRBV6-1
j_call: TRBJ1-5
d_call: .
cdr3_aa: CASSVGVRLNQPQHF
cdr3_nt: TGTGCCAGCAGTGTCGGAGTAAGACTCAATCAGCCCCAGCATTTT

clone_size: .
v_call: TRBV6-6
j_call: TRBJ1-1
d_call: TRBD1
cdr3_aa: CASSAETGGRTEAFF
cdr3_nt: TGTGCCAGCAGTGCGGAGACAGGGGGCAGGACTGAAGCTTTCTTT

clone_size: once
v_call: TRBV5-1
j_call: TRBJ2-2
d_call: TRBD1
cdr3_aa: CASSGQGGSNTGELFF
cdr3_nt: TGCGCCAGCAGCGGACAGGGGGGTTCGAACACCGGGGAGCTGTTTTTT

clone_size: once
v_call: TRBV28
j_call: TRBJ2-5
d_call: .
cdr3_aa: CATQQETQYF
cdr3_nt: TGTGCCACCCAACAAGAGACCCAGTACTTC

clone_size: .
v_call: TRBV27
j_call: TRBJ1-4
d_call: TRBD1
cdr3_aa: CASSSRGQGGGEKLFF
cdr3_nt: TGTGCCAGCAGCTCCCGCGGACAGGGGGGAGGGGAAAAACTGTTTTTT

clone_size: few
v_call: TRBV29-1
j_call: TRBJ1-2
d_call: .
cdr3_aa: CSGGQERAGYTF
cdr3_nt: TGCAGCGGGGGGCAGGAAAGAGCCGGCTACACCTTC

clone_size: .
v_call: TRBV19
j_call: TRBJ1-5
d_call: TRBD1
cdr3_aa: CASSKGGQGHQPQHF
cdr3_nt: TGTGCCAGTAGTAAGGGGGGACAGGGGCATCAGCCCCAGCATTTT

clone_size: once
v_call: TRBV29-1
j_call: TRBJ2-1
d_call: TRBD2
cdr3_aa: CSVVLGLAGVSSSYNEQFF
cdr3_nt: TGCAGCGTTGTATTGGGACTAGCGGGGGTCAGCAGCTCCTACAATGAGCAGTTCTTC

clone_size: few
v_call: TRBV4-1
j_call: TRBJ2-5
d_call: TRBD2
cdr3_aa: CASSQDYGTSGGLETQYF
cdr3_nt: TGCGCCAGCAGCCAAGATTATGGGACTAGCGGGGGGTTGGAGACCCAGTACTTC